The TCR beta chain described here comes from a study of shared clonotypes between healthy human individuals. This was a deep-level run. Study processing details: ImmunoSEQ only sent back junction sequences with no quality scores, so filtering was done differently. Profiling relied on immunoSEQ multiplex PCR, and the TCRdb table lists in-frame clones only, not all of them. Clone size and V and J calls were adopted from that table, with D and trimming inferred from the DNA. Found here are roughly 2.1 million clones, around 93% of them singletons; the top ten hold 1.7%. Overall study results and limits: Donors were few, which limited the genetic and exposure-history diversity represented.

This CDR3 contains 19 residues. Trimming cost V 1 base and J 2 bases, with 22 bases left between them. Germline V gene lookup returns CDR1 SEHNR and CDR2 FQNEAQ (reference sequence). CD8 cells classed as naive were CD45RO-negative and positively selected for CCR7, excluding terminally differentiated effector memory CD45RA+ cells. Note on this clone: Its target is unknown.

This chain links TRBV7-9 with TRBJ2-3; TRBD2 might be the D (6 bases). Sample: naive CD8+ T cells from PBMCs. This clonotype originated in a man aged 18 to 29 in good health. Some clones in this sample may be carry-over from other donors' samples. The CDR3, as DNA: TGTGCCAGCAGCTTAGGCCCCTCGGTTGGTAGCGGCTACACAGATACGCAGTATTTT. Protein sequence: CASSLGPSVGSGYTDTQYF.